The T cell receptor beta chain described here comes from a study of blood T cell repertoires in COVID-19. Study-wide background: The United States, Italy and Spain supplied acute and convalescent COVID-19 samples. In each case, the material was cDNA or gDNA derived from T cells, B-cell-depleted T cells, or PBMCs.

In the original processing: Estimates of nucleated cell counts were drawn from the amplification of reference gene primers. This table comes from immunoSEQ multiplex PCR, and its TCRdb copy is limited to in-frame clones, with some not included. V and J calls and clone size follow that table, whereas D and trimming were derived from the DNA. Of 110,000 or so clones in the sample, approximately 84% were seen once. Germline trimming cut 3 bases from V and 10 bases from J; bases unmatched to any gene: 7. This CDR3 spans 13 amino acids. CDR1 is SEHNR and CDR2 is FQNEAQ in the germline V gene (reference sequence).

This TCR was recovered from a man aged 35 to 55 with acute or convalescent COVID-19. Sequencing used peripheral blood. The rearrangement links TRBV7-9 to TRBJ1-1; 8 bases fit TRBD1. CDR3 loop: CASSFAGGVGAFF. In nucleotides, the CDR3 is TGTGCCAGCAGCTTTGCAGGGGGCGTTGGAGCTTTCTTT.